Listed below are T cell receptor beta chains from one sample, sequenced in a study of graft-versus-host responses after intestinal transplantation. These TCRs are of unknown antigen specificity. Profiled with immunoSEQ multiplex PCR; TCRdb holds only in-frame clones, not every one. The sample lists roughly 100,000 clones, over 85% seen once, with more than 0.95% in the top ten. Material: unstimulated CD8+ T cells sorted from spleen or lymph node cells, obtained before intestinal transplant. The source is a human donor who received an intestinal transplant. Each CDR3 is given with its conserved first and last residue. A D gene is named only where the DNA matches it firmly. Part of the rows lack a size; the others show once, few, many or a class for expanded clones.

d_call j_call clone_size v_call cdr3_nt cdr3_aa
TRBD1 TRBJ1-1 NA TRBV6-6 TGTGCCAGCAGTTCCCAAACAGGGGCCACTGAAGCTTTCTTT CASSSQTGATEAFF
TRBD1 TRBJ2-7 NA TRBV7-9 TGTGCCAGCAGCTTCCGGGACAGGAGCTCCTACGAGCAGTACTTC CASSFRDRSSYEQYF
NA TRBJ2-6 NA TRBV5-4 TGTGCCAGCAGCTTGGTAGGGATAATTTACTCTGGGGCCAACGTCCTGACTTTC CASSLVGIIYSGANVLTF
TRBD1 TRBJ2-7 NA TRBV9 TGTGCCAGCAGCAACCGGGACAGGGTCGGGGAGCAGTACTTC CASSNRDRVGEQYF
TRBD2 TRBJ2-5 NA TRBV7-2 TGTGCCAGCAGCTTAGTCCAGGGAGGGAGGACCCAGTACTTC CASSLVQGGRTQYF
TRBD2 TRBJ2-3 NA TRBV27 TGTGCCAGCAGTATCCGGACTAGCGGGGCCACAGATACGCAGTATTTT CASSIRTSGATDTQYF
NA TRBJ2-3 NA TRBV9 TGTGCCAGCAGCGTAGCGAAGTGGGACATTAAGAGCACAGATACGCAGTATTTT CASSVAKWDIKSTDTQYF
NA TRBJ1-1 NA TRBV25-1 TGTGCCAGCGCCCGGGGAGGGAACACTGAAGCTTTCTTT CASARGGNTEAFF
NA TRBJ2-5 NA TRBV27 TGTGCCAGCAGTTCACAAGAGACCCAGTACTTC CASSSQETQYF
NA TRBJ1-6 NA TRBV6-5 TGTGCCAGCAGTTACTCGTTAAGCTATAATTCACCCCTCCACTTT CASSYSLSYNSPLHF
TRBD2 TRBJ2-7 NA TRBV10-2 TGCGCCAGCAGTGAGGCACAGACTAGCGGGGATTACGAGCAGTACTTC CASSEAQTSGDYEQYF
NA TRBJ1-2 NA TRBV6-6 TGTGCCAGCAGTTACCGTACAATTTACTATGGCTACACCTTC CASSYRTIYYGYTF
NA TRBJ2-1 once TRBV27 TGTGCCAGCAGTTTATTGGGAGACGAGCAGTTCTTC CASSLLGDEQFF
TRBD2 TRBJ2-7 NA TRBV4-1 TGCGCCAGCAGCCTGGGGGGGATCCCCTACGAGCAGTACTTC CASSLGGIPYEQYF
NA TRBJ2-1 NA TRBV6-1 TGTGCCAGCAGTGAAGGCTGGGCCTCCAGTGAGCAGTTCTTC CASSEGWASSEQFF
NA TRBJ2-2 NA TRBV5-1 TGCGCCAGCAGCTTGGAACGCGGGATGGAGGGGGAGCTGTTTTTT CASSLERGMEGELFF
NA TRBJ2-3 NA TRBV7-3 TGTGCCAGCAGCTTTTATCAGTCAGATACGCAGTATTTT CASSFYQSDTQYF
NA TRBJ2-7 NA TRBV4-1 TGCGCCAGCAGCCAAGCCCCCAGCCCCGGACACAGTTACTACGAGCAGTACTTC CASSQAPSPGHSYYEQYF
TRBD2 TRBJ2-6 NA TRBV30 TGTGCCTGGATCTCCCCGGGGGGGGAAGGAGTCTCTGGGGCCAACGTCCTGACTTTC CAWISPGGEGVSGANVLTF
TRBD1 TRBJ1-6 NA TRBV9 TGTGCCAGCAGCGCGACAGGGGGCGAATCACCCCTCCACTTT CASSATGGESPLHF
NA TRBJ2-5 NA TRBV11-2 TGTGCCAGCAGCTTTCCCCTCGACGGACAAGAGACCCAGTACTTC CASSFPLDGQETQYF
NA TRBJ2-7 NA TRBV5-6 TGTGCCAGCAGCCCCCCCAGCGGTCACGAGCAGTACTTC CASSPPSGHEQYF
NA TRBJ2-3 NA TRBV13 TGTGCCAGCAGCGCCAGAGGTATAGTGGATACGCAGTATTTT CASSARGIVDTQYF
NA TRBJ2-6 NA TRBV6-1 TGTGCCAGCAGTGTGGCAGCTAGCTCTGGGGCCAACGTCCTGACTTTC CASSVAASSGANVLTF
TRBD1 TRBJ2-7 NA TRBV7-8 TGTGCCAGCAGCTCTGGGACAGGGATCGAGACCTTCGAGCAGTACTTC CASSSGTGIETFEQYF
NA TRBJ2-3 NA TRBV7-9 TGTGCCAGCAGCTCTCGGGTTACAGATACGCAGTATTTT CASSSRVTDTQYF
NA TRBJ2-1 NA TRBV7-9 TGTGCCAGCAGCTTCGAGGGGGATGAGCAGCTCTTC CASSFEGDEQLF
NA TRBJ1-1 NA TRBV5-1 TGCGCCAGCAGCTTGCCCGAGAACACTGAAGCTTTCTTT CASSLPENTEAFF
NA TRBJ2-1 NA TRBV7-5 TGTGTCAGAAGCAAACCCTCGGGGGTTGAGCAGTTCTTC CVRSKPSGVEQFF
NA TRBJ1-1 NA TRBV21-1 TGTGCCACCAACTTGGGGGAAAGGGGCAACACTGAAGCTTTCTTT CATNLGERGNTEAFF
NA TRBJ2-7 NA TRBV10-1 TGCGCCACCCAAAATCCGCCGCACGACGAGCAGTACTTC CATQNPPHDEQYF
TRBD2 TRBJ2-7 NA TRBV4-1 TGCGCCAGCAGCCAAGAAACTAGCGGGGGGTTAAAACGCTACGAGCAGTACTTC CASSQETSGGLKRYEQYF
NA TRBJ2-1 NA TRBV10-1 TGCGCCAGCAGCCCGACGGGGATCCCAGCGGTCTTC CASSPTGIPAVF
NA TRBJ2-2 NA TRBV5-1 TGCGCCAGCAGCTTGGACGGCATGGGTGCCGGGGAGCTGTTTTTT CASSLDGMGAGELFF
NA TRBJ1-2 NA TRBV4-1 TGCGCCAGCAGCCAAGATCCAGGGAACTATGGCTACACCTTC CASSQDPGNYGYTF
NA TRBJ2-2 NA TRBV5-6 TGTGCCAGCAGCTTAGGGTCGCCCAGAAGAACCGGGGAGCTGTTTTTT CASSLGSPRRTGELFF
TRBD2 TRBJ2-1 NA TRBV9 TGTGCCAGCAGCGGGGGGGGAGACTACAATGAGCAGTTCTTC CASSGGGDYNEQFF
TRBD1 TRBJ1-2 NA TRBV5-1 TGCGCCAGCAGCGGACAGGGGGCGCAGGACACCTTC CASSGQGAQDTF
NA TRBJ1-3 NA TRBV11-2 TGTGCCAGCAGCTTAAACCCTGGGACCAGCCCCCACACTGGAAACACCATATATTTT CASSLNPGTSPHTGNTIYF
NA TRBJ1-1 NA TRBV5-5 TGTGCCAGCAGCTTCGAGGAGAGGGGACTTGAAGCTTTCTTT CASSFEERGLEAFF
TRBD2 TRBJ2-3 NA TRBV19 TGTGCCAGTAGTGTGACTAGCGGGGGGGTTTACACAGATACGCAGTATTTT CASSVTSGGVYTDTQYF
NA TRBJ2-2 NA TRBV11-3 TGTGCCAGCAGCTTTCCCCGGGACCAAAGGCGGTCCGGGGAGCTGTTTTTT CASSFPRDQRRSGELFF
TRBD1 TRBJ2-7 NA TRBV14 TGTGCCAGCAGCCAAACAGGACAGGCGTCCTACGAGCAGTACTTC CASSQTGQASYEQYF
NA TRBJ2-7 NA TRBV13 TGTGCCAGCAGCTCCCTCTTAGGGACGGAAACCGAGCAGTACTTC CASSSLLGTETEQYF
NA TRBJ1-5 NA TRBV4-1 TGCGCCAGCAGCCAAGATCAAGGGCTGGATCAGCCCCAGCATTTT CASSQDQGLDQPQHF
NA TRBJ1-1 NA TRBV5-6 TGTGCCAGCAGCTCCCCCGGGGGGCCCACTGAAGCTTTCTTT CASSSPGGPTEAFF
NA TRBJ2-3 NA TRBV30 TGTGCCTGGAGTTCCCAGGAGGGCACAGATACGCAGTATTTT CAWSSQEGTDTQYF
NA TRBJ2-7 NA TRBV19 TGTGCCAGTAGCCCAGGTTCCTCCTTCGAGCAGTACTTC CASSPGSSFEQYF
TRBD2 TRBJ2-3 few TRBV19 TGTGCCAGTAGTATTAGCGGGGGGGCCGTAGATACGCAGTATTTT CASSISGGAVDTQYF
TRBD2 TRBJ2-3 NA TRBV23-1 TGCGCCAGCAGTACCAACAAAGGGTATCAGCTAGCGGGGGACCGAGATACGCAGTATTTT CASSTNKGYQLAGDRDTQYF
NA TRBJ2-7 once TRBV29-1 TGCAGCGTTGAAGAAAGTCAGTCCGAGCAGTACTTC CSVEESQSEQYF
NA TRBJ2-5 NA TRBV11-2 TGTGCCAGCAGCCTCGGACAGTCTCCAGGGGAGACCCAGTACTTC CASSLGQSPGETQYF
NA TRBJ1-2 NA TRBV4-1 TGCGCCAGCAGCCAAGGGACGGCCTATAGGGATGGCTACACCTTC CASSQGTAYRDGYTF
TRBD1 TRBJ2-6 NA TRBV4-1 TGCGCCAGCAGCCAACCGGGACAGGTCTCTTCTGGGGCCAACGTCCTGACTTTC CASSQPGQVSSGANVLTF
TRBD2 TRBJ2-1 NA TRBV15 TGTGCCACCAGCGGAGGGACTAGGCTCAATGAGCAGTTCTTC CATSGGTRLNEQFF
TRBD1 TRBJ2-7 NA TRBV5-1 TGCGCCAGCAGCTGGGACAGGGGCAACTCCTACGAGCAGTACTTC CASSWDRGNSYEQYF
NA TRBJ2-1 NA TRBV5-8 TGTGCCAGCCGATCTAGGAGGTCGGGTCTTCGGGAGCAGTTCTTC CASRSRRSGLREQFF